Presented here are 10 T cell receptor beta chains from one specimen sequenced in a study of CD8+CD57+ T cells in acquired aplastic anemia. For CDR3 and TCR beta VDJ profiling, genomic DNA was the template used. TCRdb used MiXCR to reprocess the reads, holding one entry per CDR3 protein. The profile shows a few hundred thousand distinct CDR3 sequences, roughly 35% of them singletons. The source material was sorted CD4+, CD8+, or CD8+CD57+ T cells (not recorded which) from PBMCs. These receptors came from a human donor in good health, serving as a control.

This clonotype was picked up many times. The chain carries TRBV19 and TRBJ1-2, with 10 bases aligning to TRBD1. The V gene end was trimmed by 7 bases and the J gene end by 2 bases; junction bases not matched to a gene: 10. Germline assignment: CDR1 LNHDA and CDR2 SQIVND (reference sequence). CDR3 length: 16 residues. The CDR3 here is CASTGRQGAMNYGYTF. The CDR3 DNA reads as TGTGCCAGTACGGGAAGACAGGGGGCGATGAACTATGGCTACACCTTC.

This clonotype was detected a few times. The chain uses TRBV5-1 and TRBJ2-7; 7 bases line up with TRBD1. Germline-derived CDR1 and CDR2 are SGHRS and YFSETQ. There are 16 residues in the CDR3. The V gene end was trimmed by 3 bases and the J gene end by 0 bases; junction bases not matched to a gene: 9. In DNA form, the CDR3 reads TGCGCCAGCAGCTCTTTCCGGGACAGAAACTCCTACGAGCAGTACTTC. The encoded protein is CASSSFRDRNSYEQYF.

This clonotype has more than one count but fewer than ten. This sequence joins TRBV3-1 and TRBJ1-1, with TRBD1 matching over 8 bases. Losses at the gene ends were 4 bases for V and 2 bases for J; bases not matched to a gene: 9. CDR1 and CDR2 (germline): LGHDT, YNNKEL (reference sequence). The CDR3 consists of 16 residues. CDR3 DNA: TGTGCCAGCAGCCTCGCAGGGGGCGCAGGTAACACTGAAGCTTTCTTT. Translation: CASSLAGGAGNTEAFF.

This clonotype has at least ten counts. As DNA, the CDR3 is TGTGCCAGCAGCCAAGCAGCAACTAATGAAAAACTGTTTTTT. Its protein product is CASSQAATNEKLFF. This rearrangement joins TRBV3-1 to TRBJ1-4; D gene unclear. The CDR3 covers 14 residues. Per germline, CDR1 LGHDT and CDR2 YNNKEL (reference sequence). Trimming shortened V by 1 base and J by 0 bases, and 3 bases separated the two germline ends.

This chain uses TRBV12-3 or TRBV12-4 with TRBJ2-7, with 7 bases fitting TRBD1. The length of the CDR3 is 17 residues. Trimming took 3 bases from V and 0 from J; bases not matched to a gene: 11. The CDR3 reads CASSLVSGTANSYEQYF. Written as DNA, the CDR3 is TGTGCCAGCAGTTTGGTCTCCGGGACAGCTAACTCCTACGAGCAGTACTTC.

V is TRBV9 and J is TRBJ1-1; D unclear. This CDR3 is built from 16 residues. Trimming removed 4 bases at V and 1 base at J, with 17 bases between. Germline CDR1 reads SGDLS; CDR2 reads YYNGEE. The DNA of the CDR3 is TGTGCCAGCAGCCCCGTAGCGGGGAGGGCGAACACTGAAGCTTTCTTT. Translation: CASSPVAGRANTEAFF.

This clonotype came up many times. The chain couples TRBV7-6 to TRBJ2-5; D may be TRBD1 (6 bases). The V gene lost 5 bases and the J gene lost 1 base, with 8 bases spanning the gap. The CDR3 spans 13 residues. CDR1 is SGHVS and CDR2 is FNYEAQ in the germline V gene. The CDR3 protein is CASSQDSQETQYF. CDR3 nucleotide sequence: TGTGCCAGCAGCCAGGACAGCCAAGAGACCCAGTACTTC.

This clonotype has ten or more counts. V is TRBV7-9 and J is TRBJ2-5; D not resolved. The germline V gene encodes CDR1 SEHNR and CDR2 FQNEAQ (reference sequence). V was shortened by 2 bases and J by 3 bases, with 13 bases between the two germline ends. This CDR3 contains 15 residues. In DNA, the CDR3 is TGTGCCAGCAGCTTAATGTTTAGGGTTGAAGAGACCCAGTACTTC. It codes for CASSLMFRVEETQYF.

The V gene is TRBV5-1, the J gene TRBJ1-2; D is possibly TRBD1 (5 bases). The germline V gene has CDR1 SGHRS and CDR2 YFSETQ. V lost 2 bases and J lost 0, with 11 bases in between. The CDR3 length is 15 residues. CDR3 loop: CASSLRDAPNYGYTF. CDR3 coding DNA: TGCGCCAGCAGCTTACGGGACGCCCCTAACTATGGCTACACCTTC.

This chain joins TRBV13 and TRBJ1-4; maybe TRBD1 (5 bases). The CDR3 runs 14 residues. CDR1 and CDR2 from the germline V gene are PRHDT and FYEKMQ (reference sequence). The V gene lost 5 bases and the J gene lost 7 bases, with 14 bases spanning the gap. The CDR3 DNA reads as TGTGCCAGCAGCGAGGCAGGGTATGGTGAAAAACTGTTTTTT. Amino acid sequence: CASSEAGYGEKLFF.